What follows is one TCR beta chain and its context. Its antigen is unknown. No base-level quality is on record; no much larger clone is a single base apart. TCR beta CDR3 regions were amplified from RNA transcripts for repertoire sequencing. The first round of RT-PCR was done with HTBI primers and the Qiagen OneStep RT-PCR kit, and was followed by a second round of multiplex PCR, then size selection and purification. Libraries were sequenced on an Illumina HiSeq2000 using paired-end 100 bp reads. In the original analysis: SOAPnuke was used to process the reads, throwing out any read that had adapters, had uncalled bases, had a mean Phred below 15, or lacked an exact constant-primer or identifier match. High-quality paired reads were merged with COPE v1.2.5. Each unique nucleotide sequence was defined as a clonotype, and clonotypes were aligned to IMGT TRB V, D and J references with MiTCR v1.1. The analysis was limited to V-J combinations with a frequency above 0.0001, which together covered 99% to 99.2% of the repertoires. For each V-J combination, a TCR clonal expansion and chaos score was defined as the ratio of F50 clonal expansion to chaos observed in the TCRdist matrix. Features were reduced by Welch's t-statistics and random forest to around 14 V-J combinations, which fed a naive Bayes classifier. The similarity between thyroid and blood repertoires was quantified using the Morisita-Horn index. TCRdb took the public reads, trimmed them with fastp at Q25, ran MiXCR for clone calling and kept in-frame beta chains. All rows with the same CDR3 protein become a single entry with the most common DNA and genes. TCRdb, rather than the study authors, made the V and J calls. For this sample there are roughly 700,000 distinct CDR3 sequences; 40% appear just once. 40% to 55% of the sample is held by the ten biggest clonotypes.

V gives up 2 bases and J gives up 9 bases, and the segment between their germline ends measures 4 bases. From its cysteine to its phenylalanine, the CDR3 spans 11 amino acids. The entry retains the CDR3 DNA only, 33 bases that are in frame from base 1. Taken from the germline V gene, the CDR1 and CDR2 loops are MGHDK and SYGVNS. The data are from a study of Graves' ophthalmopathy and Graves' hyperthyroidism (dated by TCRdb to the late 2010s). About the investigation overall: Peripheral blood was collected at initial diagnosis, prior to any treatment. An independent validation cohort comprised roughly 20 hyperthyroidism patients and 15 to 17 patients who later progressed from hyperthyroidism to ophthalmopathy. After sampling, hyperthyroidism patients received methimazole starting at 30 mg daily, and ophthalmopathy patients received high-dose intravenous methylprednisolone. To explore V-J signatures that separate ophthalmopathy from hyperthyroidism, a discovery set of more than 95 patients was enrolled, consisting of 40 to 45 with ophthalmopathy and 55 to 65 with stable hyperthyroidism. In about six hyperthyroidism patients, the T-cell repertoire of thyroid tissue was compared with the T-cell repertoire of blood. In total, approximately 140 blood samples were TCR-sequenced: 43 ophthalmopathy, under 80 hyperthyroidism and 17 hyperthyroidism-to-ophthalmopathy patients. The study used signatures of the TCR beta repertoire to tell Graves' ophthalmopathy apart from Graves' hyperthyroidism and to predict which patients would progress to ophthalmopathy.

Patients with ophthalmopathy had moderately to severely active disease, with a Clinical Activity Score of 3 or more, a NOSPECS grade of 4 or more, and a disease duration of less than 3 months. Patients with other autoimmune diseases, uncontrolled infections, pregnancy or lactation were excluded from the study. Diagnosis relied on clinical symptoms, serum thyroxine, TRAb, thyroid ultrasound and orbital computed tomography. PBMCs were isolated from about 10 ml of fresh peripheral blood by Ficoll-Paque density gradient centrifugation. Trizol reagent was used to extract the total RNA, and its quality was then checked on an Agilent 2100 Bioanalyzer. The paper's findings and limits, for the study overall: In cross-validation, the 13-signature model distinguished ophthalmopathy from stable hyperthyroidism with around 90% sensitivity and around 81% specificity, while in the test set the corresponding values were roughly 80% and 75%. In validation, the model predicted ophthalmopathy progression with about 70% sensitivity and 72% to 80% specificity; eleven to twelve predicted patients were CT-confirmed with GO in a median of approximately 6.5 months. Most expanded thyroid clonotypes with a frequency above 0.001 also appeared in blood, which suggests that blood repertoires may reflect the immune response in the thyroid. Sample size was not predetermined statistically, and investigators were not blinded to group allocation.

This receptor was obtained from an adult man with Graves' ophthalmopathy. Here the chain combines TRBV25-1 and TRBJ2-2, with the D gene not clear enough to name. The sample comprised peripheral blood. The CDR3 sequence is CASSEGWELFF. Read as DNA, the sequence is TGTGCCAGCAGTGAAGGGTGGGAGCTGTTTTTT.